This entry is about one T cell receptor beta chain. Which antigen it targets is not known. The input lacks base qualities; no much larger clone sits a single base away. V trim: 2 bases; J trim: 0 bases; unmatched bases: 8. As encoded in the germline V gene, CDR1 is SGHTA while CDR2 is FQGTGA. The CDR3 numbers 17 residues from cysteine through phenylalanine. Left in the record is the CDR3 DNA by itself, 51 bases read in frame from the first base. Stable Graves' hyperthyroidism was defined as the absence of progression to ophthalmopathy over 18 months of follow-up. Hyperthyroidism patients were newly diagnosed, had a disease duration of under 2 months, and were aged 18 to 65 years. Exclusion was applied to patients with uncontrolled infections, other autoimmune diseases, pregnancy or lactation. Diagnoses were based on clinical symptoms, serum thyroxine and TRAb, thyroid ultrasound and orbital computed tomography. PBMCs were separated from around 9.1 ml of fresh peripheral blood using Ficoll-Paque density gradient centrifugation. Trizol reagent was used to extract total RNA, and RNA quality was then checked on an Agilent 2100 Bioanalyzer.

The data derive from a study of T cells in Graves' hyperthyroidism and ophthalmopathy (dated by TCRdb to the late 2010s). A note on the overall study: Peripheral blood was collected at initial diagnosis, before any treatment. The roughly 90 discovery patients were divided at random into training and test sets in a 7:3 ratio. The study also compared thyroid tissue and blood T-cell repertoires from more than five Graves' hyperthyroidism patients. According to the paper, TCR Vbeta CDR3 sequencing was carried out on some 130 peripheral blood samples, which came from fewer than 50 ophthalmopathy, approximately 78 hyperthyroidism and about 17 progressor patients. After sampling, hyperthyroidism patients received methimazole starting at 30 mg daily, and ophthalmopathy patients received high-dose intravenous methylprednisolone. Prospective prediction of ophthalmopathy was tested in an independent validation cohort consisting of roughly 20 hyperthyroidism patients and approximately 16 patients who later progressed to ophthalmopathy. To identify TCR V-J signatures that set the groups apart, the researchers used a discovery cohort of about a hundred patients, made up of about 44 with Graves' ophthalmopathy and about 60 with stable Graves' hyperthyroidism. Points the paper makes about the study in general: A model built on a 13 V-J signature distinguished ophthalmopathy from stable hyperthyroidism, reaching roughly 88% sensitivity and 81.08% specificity in cross-validation and 80%/75% in testing. Sample size was not statistically predetermined, and blinding of investigators to group allocation was not performed. In validation, progression to ophthalmopathy was predicted by the model with about 70% sensitivity and 72.22% specificity, a median of 6.5 months before onset. Most expanded thyroid clonotypes (frequency above 0.001) were also detected in blood, a finding suggesting that blood repertoires may reflect thyroid immune responses.

Amplification of TCR beta CDR3 regions was carried out from RNA transcripts. For the first round of RT-PCR on the TCR CDR3, the HTBI primer set was used together with the Qiagen OneStep RT-PCR kit. A second multiplex PCR round built the libraries, followed by size selection and purification. The libraries were sequenced on an Illumina HiSeq2000 using paired-end 100 bp reads. Processing in the source paper ran as follows. SOAPnuke was used to process the raw data, throwing out any read that contained adapters or uncalled bases, had a mean Phred below 15, or lacked an exact constant-primer or identifier match. COPE v1.2.5 was used to merge high-quality paired reads, and clonotypes were defined as unique nucleotide sequences. MiTCR v1.1 was used to align the clonotypes against IMGT TRBV, TRBD and TRBJ reference segments. Analysis was restricted to V-J combinations with a frequency above 0.0001, which covered roughly 99% of repertoires. A TCS score was defined as the ratio between F50 (clonal expansion) and ExV (chaos), using BLOSUM62-based TCRdist between CDR3 peptides within each V-J. Welch's t-statistics and random forest reduced around 520 V-J features to about 13, which were used in a naive Bayes classifier (R e1071). TCRdb trimmed the raw reads at Q25, called clones with MiXCR and kept productive beta chains. Rows merge per CDR3 protein into single entries with the most common DNA and genes. Here the V and J calls rest on TCRdb's processing, not on the authors' analysis. This sample holds roughly 300,000 distinct CDR3 sequences; about 15% were observed only once. In total, the top ten clones hold around 23% of the sample.

Sequenced material: blood. The chain links TRBV7-3 with TRBJ2-3, and 7 junctional nucleotides match TRBD2. The clonotype was recovered from a woman aged 25 to 39 with Graves' hyperthyroidism. CDR3 loop: CASSLWGGGVSTDTQYF. The sequenced DNA is TGTGCCAGCAGCTTATGGGGGGGGGGGGTGAGCACAGATACGCAGTATTTT.